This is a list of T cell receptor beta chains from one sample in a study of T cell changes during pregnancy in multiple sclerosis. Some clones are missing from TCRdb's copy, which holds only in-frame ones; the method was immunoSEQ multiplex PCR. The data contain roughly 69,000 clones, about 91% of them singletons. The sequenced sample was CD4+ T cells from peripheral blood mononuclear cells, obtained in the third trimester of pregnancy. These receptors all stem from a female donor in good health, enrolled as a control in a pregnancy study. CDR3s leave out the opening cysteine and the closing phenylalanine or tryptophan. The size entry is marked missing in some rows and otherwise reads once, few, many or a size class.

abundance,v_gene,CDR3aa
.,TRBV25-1,ASSDRTGRDEQY
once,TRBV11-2,ASSPRQGLTDTQY
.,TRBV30,AWSLGVGGNSPLH
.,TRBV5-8,ASSSRDRWLNEQY
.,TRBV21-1,ASSQGGRGAEQF
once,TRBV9,ASSRRLGANVLT
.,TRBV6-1,ASSEPGQPNNEQF
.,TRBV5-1,ASSLVLEPGYEQY
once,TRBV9,ASSVGPAQSSGNTIY
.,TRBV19,ASSVQGTSSYEQY
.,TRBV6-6,ASSLAQVFAGELF
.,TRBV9,ASNAGATNEKLF
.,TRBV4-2,ASSITGATANYGYT
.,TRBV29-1,SVEGPRTVNTEAF
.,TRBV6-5,ASRVGGGTGELF
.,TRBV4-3,ASSQVQTNEGSYGYT
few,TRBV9,AYQGDGNQPQH
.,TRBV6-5,ASSSDGGVTEAF
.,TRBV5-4,ASSLWASGGNEQY
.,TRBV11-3,ASSRQESSYEQY
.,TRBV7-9,ASSSGTANTGELF
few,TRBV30,AWTPLQGVNTEAF
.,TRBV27,ASSSDRTGTGT
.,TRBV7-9,ASSLSLSTDTQY
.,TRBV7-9,ASSLAEAGYEQY
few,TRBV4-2,ASSATRAF
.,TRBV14,RTDRGCTEAF
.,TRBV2,ASNADRSGETQY
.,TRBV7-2,ASGPLATNYGYT
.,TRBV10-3,AISERGNEQF
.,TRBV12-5,ASGSTTKTTREPYNSPLH
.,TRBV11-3,ATLQGMNEKLF
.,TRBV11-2,ASSLDRTAGYEQY
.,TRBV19,ASRDRGWMNEQF
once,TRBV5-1,ASSLGDRGYGYT
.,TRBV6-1,ASSGTGSGANVLT
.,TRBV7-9,ASSLTGTGANYGYT
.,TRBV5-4,ASRFMGGDPYYGYT
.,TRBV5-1,ASSRLSDTQY
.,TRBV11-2,ASSLTGTRGTEAF
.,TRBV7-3,ASSAYGGGSGELF
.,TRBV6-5,ASRRDSYEQY
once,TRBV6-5,ASSRMDRAVGKQY
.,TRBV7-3,ASSLYGRGLGSPLH
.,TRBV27,ASSLHRGRGPGNTIY
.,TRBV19,ASSMTSVGTDTQY
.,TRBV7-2,ASSDRDRNQPQH
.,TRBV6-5,ASSYSTGHGYT